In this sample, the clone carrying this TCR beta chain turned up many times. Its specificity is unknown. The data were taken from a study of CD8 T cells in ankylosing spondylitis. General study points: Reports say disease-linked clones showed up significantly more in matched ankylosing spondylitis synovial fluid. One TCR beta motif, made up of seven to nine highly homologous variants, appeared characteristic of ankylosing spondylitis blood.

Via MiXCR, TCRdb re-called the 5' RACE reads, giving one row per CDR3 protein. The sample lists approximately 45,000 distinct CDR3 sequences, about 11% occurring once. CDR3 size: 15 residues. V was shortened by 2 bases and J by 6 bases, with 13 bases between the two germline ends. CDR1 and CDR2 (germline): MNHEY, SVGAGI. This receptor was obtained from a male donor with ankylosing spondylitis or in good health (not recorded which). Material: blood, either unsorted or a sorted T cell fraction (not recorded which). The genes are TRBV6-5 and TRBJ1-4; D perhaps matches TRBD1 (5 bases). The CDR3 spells CASSYLTGQDEKLFF. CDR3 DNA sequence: TGTGCCAGCAGTTACCTCACGGGGCAGGATGAAAAACTGTTTTTT.